The 12 T cell receptor beta chains in this list originate from one sample, sequenced in a study of neurological immune-mediated disorders. TCRdb redid the calling of the 5' RACE reads with MiXCR, one entry per CDR3 protein. Of 35,000 to 45,000 distinct CDR3 sequences listed, about 14% are singletons. Sequencing was performed on PBMCs. All receptors derive from a woman between 45 and 60 years old with HTLV-1-associated myelopathy (HAM/TSP).

This clonotype was detected many times. This rearrangement joins TRBV6-5 to TRBJ2-3; D is undetermined. Germline values: CDR1 MNHEY, CDR2 SVGAGI. The V gene lost 2 bases and the J gene lost 1 base, with 10 bases spanning the gap. The CDR3 totals 15 residues. The CDR3: CASSYKDTGTDTQYF. DNA for the CDR3: TGTGCCAGCAGTTACAAGGATACCGGCACAGATACGCAGTATTTT.

This rearrangement joins TRBV12-3 or TRBV12-4 to TRBJ2-7, with D uncertain. V was cut by 2 bases and J by 2 bases, with 10 bases left in between. CDR3 length equals 14 residues. The CDR3 spells CASSLSARTYEQYF. The CDR3 DNA follows: TGTGCCAGCAGTTTATCGGCGCGTACCTACGAGCAGTACTTC.

This clonotype was seen ten or more times. The chain is built from TRBV5-1 and TRBJ2-2; 11 nucleotides line up with TRBD1. CDR3 size: 18 residues. V shed 2 bases, J shed 5 bases, and the junction held 11 bases outside the gene matches. The germline V gene encodes CDR1 SGHRS and CDR2 YFSETQ. The CDR3 DNA sequence: TGCGCCAGCAGCTTCGCCGCCGCCGGACAGGGGGCAACCGGGGAGCTGTTTTTT. Encoded protein: CASSFAAAGQGATGELFF.

This clonotype was found many times. The CDR3 nucleotides are TGTGCCAGCAGTAGGGGCGAATACAATGAGCAGTTCTTC. This codes for CASSRGEYNEQFF. The genes are TRBV7-9 and TRBJ2-1; TRBD1 is a possible D gene (5 bases). The CDR3 length is 13 residues. Germline V gene sequence: CDR1 SEHNR, CDR2 FQNEAQ (reference sequence). The V end lost 6 bases, the J end lost 4 bases, and 10 bases lay between the germline ends.

This clonotype was seen many times. This chain links TRBV11-3 with TRBJ2-1, with 7 positions matching TRBD1. Per germline, CDR1 SGHNT and CDR2 YENEEA. The CDR3 is 14 amino acids. V lost 1 base to trimming and J lost 7 bases; unmatched junction nucleotides: 4. The CDR3 reads CASSLGGQENEQFF. The CDR3 coding sequence is TGTGCCAGCAGCTTAGGCGGACAGGAGAATGAGCAGTTCTTC. The variable domain in full, completed from reference TRBV11-3 and TRBJ2-1, reads EAGVVQSPRYKIIEKKQPVAFWCNPISGHNTLYWYLQNLGQGPELLIRYENEEAVDDSQLPKDRFSAERLKGVDSTLKIQPAELGDSAVYLCASSLGGQENEQFFGPGTRLTVL.

The rearrangement links TRBV7-9 to TRBJ1-5; 8 bases line up with TRBD1. CDR1 and CDR2 from the germline V gene are SEHNR and FQNEAQ (reference sequence). V shed 1 base and J 5 bases; nucleotides not matched to a gene: 4. The CDR3 extends over 15 amino acids. The CDR3 nucleotides read TGTGCCAGCAGCTTAGACACAGGGGGATATCAGCCCCAGCATTTT. Translated, it gives CASSLDTGGYQPQHF.

The J gene is TRBJ2-7, the V gene TRBV6-2 or TRBV6-3, with D possibly being TRBD2 (7 bases). V lost 0 bases and J lost 2, with 14 bases in between. There are 16 residues in the CDR3. Germline V gives CDR1 MNHEY, CDR2 SVGEGT. CDR3 DNA sequence: TGTGCCAGCAGTTACTCCAGCCGGGGGGCTACCTACGAGCAGTACTTC. Amino acid sequence: CASSYSSRGATYEQYF.

This clonotype was observed at least ten times. The V call is TRBV5-1, the J call TRBJ2-3; TRBD2 matches at 7 bases. This CDR3 contains 16 residues. V dropped 4 bases and J dropped 0; count of bases not matched to a gene: 8. The germline gives CDR1 SGHRS, CDR2 YFSETQ. CDR3 loop: CASSPRLAASTDTQYF. The DNA of the CDR3 is TGCGCCAGCAGCCCGAGACTAGCCGCTAGCACAGATACGCAGTATTTT.

This clonotype occurred many times. This chain joins TRBV3-1 and TRBJ1-1, with TRBD1 matching 7 bases. CDR3 length: 14 residues. V dropped 4 bases and J dropped 5; count of bases not matched to a gene: 7. CDR1 and CDR2 from the germline V gene are LGHDT and YNNKEL (reference sequence). The CDR3 nucleotides read TGTGCCAGCAGCCCCGCAGGGGGGTATACTGAAGCTTTCTTT. It encodes CASSPAGGYTEAFF.

This clonotype was observed many times. The chain links TRBV4-2 to TRBJ1-1; TRBD1 matches 7 bases. The trim removed 0 bases at V and 1 base at J, leaving 2 bases unmatched. CDR3 length equals 15 residues. Germline CDR1 and CDR2: LGHNA and YNFKEQ. CDR3 loop: CASSQDWTGNTEAFF. CDR3 DNA sequence: TGTGCCAGCAGCCAAGATTGGACAGGGAACACTGAAGCTTTCTTT.

This clonotype was detected many times. The V gene is TRBV19, the J gene TRBJ2-7; 7 bases are a match to TRBD2. Trimming cost V 4 bases and J 1 base; bases outside gene matches: 1. Germline CDR1 LNHDA, CDR2 SQIVND (reference sequence). The CDR3 contains 13 residues. As DNA, the CDR3 is TGTGCCAGTAGTACGGGACTATCCTACGAGCAGTACTTC. Protein sequence: CASSTGLSYEQYF.

This sequence joins TRBV2 and TRBJ1-5; 8 positions agree with TRBD1. The CDR3 totals 16 residues. Trimming removed 8 bases from V and 4 bases from J; junction bases left unmatched: 13. CDR1 and CDR2 (germline): SNHLY, FYNNEI. The CDR3 DNA reads TGTGCCAGCGGTTGTGGGACAGGCGTAATTAATCAGCCCCAGCATTTT. As protein: CASGCGTGVINQPQHF.